This T cell receptor beta chain was documented in a study of OX40 agonist ivuxolimab in advanced cancers. Background on the study: Cohort: approximately 83% men, mean age around 61, aged roughly 23 to 79.

Comments on this clone: Its antigen is not identified.

TCRdb keeps only in-frame clones here, not all; method: immunoSEQ multiplex PCR. The table has roughly 86,000 clones, 85% to 90% seen once. Germline V CDR1 and CDR2: GTSNPN, SVGIG (reference sequence). Trimming removed 3 bases from V and 6 bases from J; junction bases left unmatched: 4. CDR3 length: 12 residues. It was autoimmune disease history or systemic immunosuppression that excluded patients. Notes on the study in general: It was not determined which antigens were specifically recognized by the peripheral T cells that had undergone clonal expansion. In the 0.1 to 3.0 mg/kg range, CD4+ and CD8+ blood T cells had expanded clonally by week 6.

The J gene is TRBJ1-1, the V gene TRBV30; 7 bases agree with TRBD1. The sequences come from CD4+ or CD8+ T cells sorted from blood, collected in a trial of the OX40 agonist ivuxolimab. This receptor was taken from an adult with an advanced solid tumor such as melanoma, head and neck, liver or kidney cancer. CDR3 amino acids: CAWRRGLSEAFF. The CDR3 DNA reads TGTGCCTGGAGGAGGGGGCTCTCTGAAGCTTTCTTT. The whole variable domain, remainder taken from reference TRBV30 and TRBJ1-1, is SQTIHQWPATLVQPVGSPLSLECTVEGTSNPNLYWYRQAAGRGLQLLFYSVGIGQISSEVPQNLSASRPQDRQFILSSKKLLLSDSGFYLCAWRRGLSEAFFGQGTRLTVV.